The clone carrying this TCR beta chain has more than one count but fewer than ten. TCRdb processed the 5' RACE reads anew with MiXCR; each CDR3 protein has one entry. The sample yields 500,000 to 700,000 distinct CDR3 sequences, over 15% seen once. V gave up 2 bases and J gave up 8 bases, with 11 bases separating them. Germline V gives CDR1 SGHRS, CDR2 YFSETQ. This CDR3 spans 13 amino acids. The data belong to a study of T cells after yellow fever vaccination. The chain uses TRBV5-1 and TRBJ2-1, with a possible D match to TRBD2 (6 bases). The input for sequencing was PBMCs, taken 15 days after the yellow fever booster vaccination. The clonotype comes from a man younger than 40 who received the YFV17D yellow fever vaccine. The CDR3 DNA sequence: TGCGCCAGCAGCTTTGGAGGGCCAGATGAGCAGTTCTTC. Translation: CASSFGGPDEQFF.